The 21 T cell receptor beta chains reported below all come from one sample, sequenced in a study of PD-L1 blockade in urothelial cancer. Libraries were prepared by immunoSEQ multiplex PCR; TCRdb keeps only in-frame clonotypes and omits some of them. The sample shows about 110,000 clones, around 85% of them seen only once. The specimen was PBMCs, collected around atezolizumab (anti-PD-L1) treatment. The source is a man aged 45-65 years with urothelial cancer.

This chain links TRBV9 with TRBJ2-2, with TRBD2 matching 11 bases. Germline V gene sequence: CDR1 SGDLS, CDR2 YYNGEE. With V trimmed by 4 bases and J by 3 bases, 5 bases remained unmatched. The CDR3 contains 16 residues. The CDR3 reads CASSYRTSGYTGELFF. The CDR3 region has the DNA TGTGCCAGCAGCTACCGGACTAGCGGGTACACCGGGGAGCTGTTTTTT. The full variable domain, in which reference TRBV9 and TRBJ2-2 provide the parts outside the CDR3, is DSGVTQTPKHLITATGQRVTLRCSPRSGDLSVYWYQQSLDQGLQFLIQYYNGEERAKGNILERFSAQQFPDLHSELNLSSLELGDSALYFCASSYRTSGYTGELFFGEGSRLTVL.

CDR3 sequence (DNA): TGTGCCACCAGCAGAGATGGGACAGGGGCTACTAATGAAAAACTGTTTTTT. This gives the protein CATSRDGTGATNEKLFF. The rearrangement links TRBV15 to TRBJ1-4; TRBD1 matches 10 bases. Trimming at V came to 0 bases and at J to 2 bases, leaving 3 bases not matched to a gene. Germline V gives CDR1 LNHNV, CDR2 YYDKDF (reference sequence). CDR3 length: 17 amino acids.

In DNA form, the CDR3 reads TGCGCCAGCAGCGTTAGCGGGAGGTTCTCCTACAATGAGCAGTTCTTC. It codes for CASSVSGRFSYNEQFF. J is TRBJ2-1 and V is TRBV5-1; 10 nucleotides align to TRBD2. Germline assignment: CDR1 SGHRS and CDR2 YFSETQ. J gave up 0 bases and V 4 bases, and 4 bases lay outside the gene matches. This CDR3 contains 16 residues. Filled out from reference TRBV5-1 and TRBJ2-1, the complete variable domain reads KAGVTQTPRYLIKTRGQQVTLSCSPISGHRSVSWYQQTPGQGLQFLFEYFSETQRNKGNFPGRFSGRQFSNSRSEMNVSTLELGDSALYLCASSVSGRFSYNEQFFGPGTRLTVL.

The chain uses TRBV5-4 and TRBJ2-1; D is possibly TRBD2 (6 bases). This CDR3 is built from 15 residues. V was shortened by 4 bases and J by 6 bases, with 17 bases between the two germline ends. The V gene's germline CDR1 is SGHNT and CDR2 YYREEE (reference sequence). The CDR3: CASSQGTENVNEQFF. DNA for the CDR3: TGTGCCAGCAGCCAAGGGACTGAAAACGTCAATGAGCAGTTCTTC.

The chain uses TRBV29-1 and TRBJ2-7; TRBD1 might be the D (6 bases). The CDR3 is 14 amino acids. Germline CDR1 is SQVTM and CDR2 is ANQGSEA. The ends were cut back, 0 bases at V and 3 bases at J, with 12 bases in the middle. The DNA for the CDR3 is TGCAGCGTTGAAGATCTCCGGGGACACTACGAGCAGTACTTC. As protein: CSVEDLRGHYEQYF.

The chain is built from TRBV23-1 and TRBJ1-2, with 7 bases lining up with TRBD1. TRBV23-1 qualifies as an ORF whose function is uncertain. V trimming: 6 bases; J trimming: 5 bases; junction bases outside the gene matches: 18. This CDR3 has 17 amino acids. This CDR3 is CASRLGQRPNQSYGYTF. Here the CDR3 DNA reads TGCGCCAGCAGGCTGGGACAGAGACCGAACCAATCTTATGGCTACACCTTC.

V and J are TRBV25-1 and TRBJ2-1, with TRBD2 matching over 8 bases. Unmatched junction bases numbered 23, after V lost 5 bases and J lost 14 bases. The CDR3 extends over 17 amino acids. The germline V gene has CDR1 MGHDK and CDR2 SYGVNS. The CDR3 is CASSWSGGHGVGLGEFF. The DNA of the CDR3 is TGTGCCAGCAGTTGGTCGGGGGGGCACGGAGTGGGGCTTGGGGAGTTCTTC.

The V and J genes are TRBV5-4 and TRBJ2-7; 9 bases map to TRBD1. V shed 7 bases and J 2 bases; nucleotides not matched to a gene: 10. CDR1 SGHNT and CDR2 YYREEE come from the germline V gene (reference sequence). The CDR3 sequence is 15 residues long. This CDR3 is CASGQDRGSAYEQYF. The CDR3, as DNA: TGTGCCAGCGGCCAAGACAGGGGGTCGGCCTACGAGCAGTACTTC. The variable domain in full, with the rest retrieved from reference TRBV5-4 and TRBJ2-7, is ETGVTQSPTHLIKTRGQQVTLRCSSQSGHNTVSWYQQALGQGPQFIFQYYREEENGRGNFPPRFSGLQFPNYSSELNVNALELDDSALYLCASGQDRGSAYEQYFGPGTRLTVT.

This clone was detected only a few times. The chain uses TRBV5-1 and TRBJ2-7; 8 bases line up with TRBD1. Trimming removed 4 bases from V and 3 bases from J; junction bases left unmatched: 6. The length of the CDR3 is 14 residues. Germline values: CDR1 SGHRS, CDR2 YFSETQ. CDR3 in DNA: TGCGCCAGCAGCCCGGGACAGGTTGGCTACGAGCAGTACTTC. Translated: CASSPGQVGYEQYF.

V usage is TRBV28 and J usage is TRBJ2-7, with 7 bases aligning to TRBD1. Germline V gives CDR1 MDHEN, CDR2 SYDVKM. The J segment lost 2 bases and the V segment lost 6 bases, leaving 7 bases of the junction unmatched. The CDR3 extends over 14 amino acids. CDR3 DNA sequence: TGTGCCAGCAGAAAGCCGGGACAGACCTACGAGCAGTACTTC. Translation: CASRKPGQTYEQYF. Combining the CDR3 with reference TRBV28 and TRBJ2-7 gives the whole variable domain DVKVTQSSRYLVKRTGEKVFLECVQDMDHENMFWYRQDPGLGLRLIYFSYDVKMKEKGDIPEGYSVSREKKERFSLILESASTNQTSMYLCASRKPGQTYEQYFGPGTRLTVT.

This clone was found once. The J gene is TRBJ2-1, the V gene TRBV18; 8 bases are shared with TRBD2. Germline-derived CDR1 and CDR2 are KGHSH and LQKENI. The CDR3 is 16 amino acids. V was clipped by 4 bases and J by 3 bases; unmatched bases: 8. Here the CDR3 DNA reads TGTGCCAGCTCACTCACAGCGGGAGTGGGCTACAATGAGCAGTTCTTC. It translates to CASSLTAGVGYNEQFF.

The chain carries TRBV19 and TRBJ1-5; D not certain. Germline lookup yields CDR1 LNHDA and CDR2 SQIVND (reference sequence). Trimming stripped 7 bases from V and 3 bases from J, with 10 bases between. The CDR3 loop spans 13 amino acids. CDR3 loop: CASNHGPNQPQHF. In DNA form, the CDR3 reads TGTGCCAGTAATCACGGTCCCAATCAGCCCCAGCATTTT. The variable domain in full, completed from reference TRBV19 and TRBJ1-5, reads DGGITQSPKYLFRKEGQNVTLSCEQNLNHDAMYWYRQDPGQGLRLIYYSQIVNDFQKGDIAEGYSVSREKKESFPLTVTSAQKNPTAFYLCASNHGPNQPQHFGDGTRLSIL.

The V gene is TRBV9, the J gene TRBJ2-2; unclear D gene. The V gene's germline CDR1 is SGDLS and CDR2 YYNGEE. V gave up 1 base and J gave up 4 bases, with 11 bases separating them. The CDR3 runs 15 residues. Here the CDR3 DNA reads TGTGCCAGCAGCGTAACGGGTCGATCCACCGGGGAGCTGTTTTTT. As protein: CASSVTGRSTGELFF.

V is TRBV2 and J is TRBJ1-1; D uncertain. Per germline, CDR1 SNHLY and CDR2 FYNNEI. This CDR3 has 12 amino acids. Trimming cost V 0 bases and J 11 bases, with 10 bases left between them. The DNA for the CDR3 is TGTGCCAGCAGTGAAGCGCGGGGATCGGCTTTCTTT. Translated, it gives CASSEARGSAFF.

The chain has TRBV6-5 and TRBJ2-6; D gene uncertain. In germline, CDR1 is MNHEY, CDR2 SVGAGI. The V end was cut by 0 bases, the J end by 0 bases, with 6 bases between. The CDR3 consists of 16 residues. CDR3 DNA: TGTGCCAGCAGTTACTCGAGTAGCTCTGGGGCCAACGTCCTGACTTTC. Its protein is CASSYSSSSGANVLTF.

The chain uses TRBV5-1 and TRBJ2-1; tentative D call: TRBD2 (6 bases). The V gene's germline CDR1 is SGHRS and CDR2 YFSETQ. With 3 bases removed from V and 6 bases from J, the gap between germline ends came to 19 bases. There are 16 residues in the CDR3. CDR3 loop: CASSSIVSGVSNEQFF. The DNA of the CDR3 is TGCGCCAGCAGCTCCATTGTCTCGGGAGTGAGCAATGAGCAGTTCTTC. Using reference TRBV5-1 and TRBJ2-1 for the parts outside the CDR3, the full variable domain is KAGVTQTPRYLIKTRGQQVTLSCSPISGHRSVSWYQQTPGQGLQFLFEYFSETQRNKGNFPGRFSGRQFSNSRSEMNVSTLELGDSALYLCASSSIVSGVSNEQFFGPGTRLTVL.

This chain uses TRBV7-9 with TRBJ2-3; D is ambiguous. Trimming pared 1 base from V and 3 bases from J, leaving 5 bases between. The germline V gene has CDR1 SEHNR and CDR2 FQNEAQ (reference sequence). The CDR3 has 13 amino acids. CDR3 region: CASSLERTDTQYF. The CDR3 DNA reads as TGTGCCAGCAGCTTAGAGAGGACAGATACGCAGTATTTT.

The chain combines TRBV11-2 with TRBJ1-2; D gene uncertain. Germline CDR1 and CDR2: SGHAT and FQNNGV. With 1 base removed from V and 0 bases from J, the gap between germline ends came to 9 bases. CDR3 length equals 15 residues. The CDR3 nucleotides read TGTGCCAGCAGCTTAGGTTCCAGCGCTAACTATGGCTACACCTTC. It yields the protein CASSLGSSANYGYTF.

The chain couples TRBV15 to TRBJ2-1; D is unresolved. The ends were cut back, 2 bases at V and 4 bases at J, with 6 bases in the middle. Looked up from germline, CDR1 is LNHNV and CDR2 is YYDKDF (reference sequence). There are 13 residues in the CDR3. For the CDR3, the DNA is TGTGCCACCAGCAGATCCAATTACAATGAGCAGTTCTTC. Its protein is CATSRSNYNEQFF.

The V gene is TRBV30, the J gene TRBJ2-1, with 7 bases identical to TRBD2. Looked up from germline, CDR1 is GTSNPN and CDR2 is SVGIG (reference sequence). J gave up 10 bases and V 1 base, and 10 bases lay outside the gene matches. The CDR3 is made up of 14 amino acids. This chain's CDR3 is CAWSGGGIPKEQFF. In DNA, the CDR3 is TGTGCCTGGAGTGGGGGGGGAATACCCAAGGAGCAGTTCTTC.

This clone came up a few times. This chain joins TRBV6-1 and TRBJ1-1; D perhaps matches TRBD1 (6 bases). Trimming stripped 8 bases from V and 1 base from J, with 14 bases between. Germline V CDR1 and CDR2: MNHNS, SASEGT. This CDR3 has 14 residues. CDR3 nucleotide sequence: TGTGCCAGCTCAGGGGCAGGGCCGAACACTGAAGCTTTCTTT. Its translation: CASSGAGPNTEAFF.